This passage covers 3 T cell receptor beta chains from one sample sequenced in a study of T cells after yellow fever vaccination. TCRdb called the 5' RACE reads again in MiXCR, with one record for every CDR3 protein. The table lists about 210,000 distinct CDR3 sequences, roughly 6.2% of them singletons. Sequences were derived from CD4+ T cells sorted from PBMCs, sampled on the day of the yellow fever booster vaccination. Receptors were obtained from a man between 25 and 39 years old who received the YFV17D yellow fever vaccine.

A word on this clonotype: Possible read error: a much larger clone is one base away. The DNA is left out, because the CDR3 cannot be placed on it with certainty; the CDR3 is given as TCRdb lists it. This chain joins TRBV12-3 or TRBV12-4 and TRBJ2-3; the DNA was not used to check the table's D call, TRBD1. Counting both end residues, the CDR3 totals 15 amino acids. CDR3 loop: CASSSSDRGNDTQYF.

This clonotype appeared a few times. The chain links TRBV28 to TRBJ1-2, with 7 bases that match TRBD1. The length of the CDR3 is 15 residues. Trimming cost V 3 bases and J 1 base; bases outside gene matches: 5. In germline, CDR1 is MDHEN, CDR2 SYDVKM. CDR3 loop: CASSFGTAFNYGYTF. The DNA for the CDR3 is TGTGCCAGCAGTTTCGGGACAGCATTTAACTATGGCTACACCTTC.

The chain is built from TRBV19 and TRBJ2-5; perhaps TRBD1 as D (7 bases). This CDR3 contains 15 residues. Looked up from germline, CDR1 is LNHDA and CDR2 is SQIVND (reference sequence). Deletions cut 6 bases from V and 5 bases from J, with 19 bases between. The CDR3 nucleotides read TGTGCCAGTAGGGAAACCGGAGGGGGCACGGAGACCCAGTACTTC. Translation: CASRETGGGTETQYF.